One sample yielded the 7 T cell receptor beta chains listed below, sequenced in a study of memory CD4+ T cells and cytomegalovirus serostatus. Repertoires were generated with immunoSEQ multiplex PCR, while TCRdb's copy carries only in-frame clones and drops some. The top ten clones hold approximately 0.65% of a sample with 45,000 to 55,000 clones, around four fifths of them seen once. Single viable CD3+CD4+CD8-CD45RO+ cells were sorted as the memory CD4+ T cells. Sequenced material: memory CD4+ T cells from blood. The source of these receptors is an adult in good health and CMV-seronegative.

The V gene is TRBV5-4, the J gene TRBJ2-3, with 7 nucleotides matching TRBD2. Germline V gene sequence: CDR1 SGHNT, CDR2 YYREEE (reference sequence). J lost 3 bases, V lost 1 base, and 8 bases had no gene match. CDR3 length equals 16 residues. The CDR3 bases are TGTGCCAGCAGCTTGAGCGCGGGAGCCTCTACAGATACGCAGTATTTT. This gives the protein CASSLSAGASTDTQYF.

The chain combines TRBV19 with TRBJ2-5; 7 nucleotides line up with TRBD1. The germline CDR1 and CDR2 sequences are LNHDA and SQIVND (reference sequence). This CDR3 region has 15 residues. V shed 7 bases and J 1 base; nucleotides not matched to a gene: 9. The CDR3 spells CASTKGDRGQETQYF. The DNA for the CDR3 is TGTGCCAGTACTAAAGGGGACAGAGGCCAAGAGACCCAGTACTTC.

The chain joins TRBV7-9 to TRBJ2-7, with D maybe TRBD2 (5 bases). V gave up 4 bases and J gave up 3 bases, with 16 bases separating them. In germline, CDR1 is SEHNR, CDR2 FQNEAQ (reference sequence). This CDR3 is 15 amino acids long. CDR3 DNA: TGTGCCAGCAGCTCCCCTTCCAACGGGATCTACGAGCAGTACTTC. This gives the protein CASSSPSNGIYEQYF.

This rearrangement joins TRBV5-6 to TRBJ2-1; 7 nucleotides agree with TRBD2. The length of the CDR3 is 16 residues. Germline V CDR1 and CDR2: SGHDT, YYEEEE. V shed 1 base and J 5 bases; nucleotides not matched to a gene: 9. The CDR3 here is CASSLFSGGGHNEQFF. The DNA for the CDR3 is TGTGCCAGCAGCTTGTTTTCGGGAGGAGGTCACAATGAGCAGTTCTTC.

V and J are TRBV30 and TRBJ2-7; D is possibly TRBD1 or TRBD2 (5 bases each). The CDR3 has 14 amino acids. From germline, CDR1 is GTSNPN and CDR2 SVGIG (reference sequence). Trimming stripped 4 bases from V and 3 bases from J, with 16 bases between. The CDR3 sequence: CAWTPGRRIYEQYF. The CDR3 region has the DNA TGTGCCTGGACCCCGGGACGTAGGATCTACGAGCAGTACTTC.

V is TRBV6-1 and J is TRBJ1-5; D unclear. Germline loops: CDR1 MNHNS, CDR2 SASEGT. The ends were cut back, 0 bases at V and 7 bases at J, with 10 bases in the middle. This CDR3 is built from 14 residues. The DNA for the CDR3 is TGTGCCAGCAGTGAAGCAAAGGGTCCGCAGCCCCAGCATTTT. It is translated as CASSEAKGPQPQHF.

V is TRBV2 and J is TRBJ2-7; D unclear. The CDR3 covers 15 residues. From germline, CDR1 is SNHLY and CDR2 FYNNEI. Trimming took 5 bases from V and 0 from J, leaving 14 bases between them. CDR3 coding DNA: TGTGCCAGCAGTCCCAGTTTTGTTCTCTCCTACGAGCAGTACTTC. It specifies CASSPSFVLSYEQYF.